One and the same sample provided the 8 T cell receptor beta chains below, sequenced in a study of blood T cell repertoires in COVID-19 (dated by TCRdb to about 2020). The protocol used for the library was the immunoSEQ multiplex PCR assay. Imported from immuneACCESS, the table was reduced by TCRdb to in-frame sequences with V and J called. These copies leave out some clones; in studies compared against another copy, an unresolved V gene accounts for under half, and the cause of the remainder is not known. The sample table holds around 200,000 clones, of which more than 75% were seen once. The ten largest account for 7.4% of the sample. The sample taken for sequencing was PBMCs or T cells enriched from blood (not recorded which). The receptors originated from a woman aged 40-49 years with acute COVID-19.

The chain carries TRBV11-2 and TRBJ2-2; 12 nucleotides line up with TRBD2. Per the germline V gene, CDR1 is SGHAT and CDR2 is FQNNGV. The CDR3 consists of 18 residues. The ends lost 6 bases at V and 4 bases at J; junction bases unmatched: 12. CDR3 DNA: TGTGCCAGCAGTCACCCGACTAGCGGGAGAGGGAGCACCGGGGAGCTGTTTTTT. It yields the protein CASSHPTSGRGSTGELFF.

The sample holds a few counts of this clone. V usage is TRBV10-3 and J usage is TRBJ1-1, with D possibly TRBD1 on 5 matching bases. The CDR3 is 14 amino acids. The V end lost 3 bases, the J end lost 6 bases, and 14 bases lay between the germline ends. In germline, CDR1 is ENHRY, CDR2 SYGVKD. The CDR3 loop reads CAISEGAKGAEAFF. The CDR3 region has the DNA TGTGCCATCAGTGAAGGGGCAAAGGGCGCTGAAGCTTTCTTT.

This clone came up a few times. This chain joins TRBV18 and TRBJ1-3, with D unclear. The germline gives CDR1 KGHSH, CDR2 LQKENI. Trimming cost V 0 bases and J 0 bases, with 6 bases left between them. The CDR3 totals 15 residues. The CDR3 coding sequence is TGTGCCAGCTCACCACCGAGTCCCTCTGGAAACACCATATATTTT. Translation gives CASSPPSPSGNTIYF.

The chain joins TRBV25-1 to TRBJ2-2; D gene uncertain. CDR1 and CDR2 from the germline V gene are MGHDK and SYGVNS. This CDR3 comprises 14 residues. Trimming took 1 base from V and 7 from J, leaving 10 bases between them. The CDR3, as DNA: TGTGCCAGCAGTGAATTGTCCGAGGTCGGGGAGCTGTTTTTT. As protein: CASSELSEVGELFF.

This clone was observed a few times. The chain joins TRBV7-3 to TRBJ1-5; 7 nucleotides align to TRBD1. The CDR3 runs 13 residues. Germline loops: CDR1 SGHTA, CDR2 FQGTGA. V lost 4 bases, J lost 7 bases, and 4 bases stayed unmatched. For the CDR3, the DNA is TGTGCCAGCAGCTCCCGACAGGGCCAGCCCCAGCATTTT. It translates to CASSSRQGQPQHF. Combining the CDR3 with reference TRBV7-3 and TRBJ1-5 gives the whole variable domain GAGVSQTPSNKVTEKGKYVELRCDPISGHTALYWYRQSLGQGPEFLIYFQGTGAADDSGLPNDRFFAVRPEGSVSTLKIQRTERGDSAVYLCASSSRQGQPQHFGDGTRLSIL.

This clone has a single count. This sequence joins TRBV28 and TRBJ2-7; 12 bases fit TRBD2. This CDR3 region has 16 residues. Germline lookup yields CDR1 MDHEN and CDR2 SYDVKM. J was trimmed by 4 bases and V by 4 bases; bases with no gene match: 8. The CDR3, as DNA: TGTGCCAGCAGTTCCCCCGGACTAGCGGGAACGTACGAGCAGTACTTC. Translating gives CASSSPGLAGTYEQYF.

V is TRBV11-2 and J is TRBJ1-5; D not certain. From germline, CDR1 is SGHAT and CDR2 FQNNGV. The V end was cut by 5 bases, the J end by 8 bases, with 13 bases between. This CDR3 spans 13 amino acids. In nucleotides, the CDR3 is TGTGCCAGCAGCCTGTCGAGGGAGAAGCCCCAGCATTTT. Its protein product is CASSLSREKPQHF.

DNA of the CDR3: TGTGCCAGCAGCTTGGGACTAGCGGGAGAAGAGCAGTACTTC. This codes for CASSLGLAGEEQYF. The chain employs TRBV7-2 and TRBJ2-7, with 14 bases matching TRBD2. Looked up from germline, CDR1 is SGHTA and CDR2 is FQGNSA. This CDR3 spans 14 amino acids. J gave up 7 bases and V 3 bases, and 2 bases lay outside the gene matches.